These T cell receptor beta chains were read from a single sample in a study of blood T cell repertoires in COVID-19. The table came from immunoSEQ multiplex PCR; TCRdb's copy has only in-frame clones and leaves some out. The repertoire has around 300,000 clones, 65% to 90% of them found once; the top ten carry roughly 15%. The sample was peripheral blood. The receptors here all came from a human donor in a cohort sampled during active COVID-19. CDR3s include the opening cysteine and the closing phenylalanine or tryptophan. The D gene is left open where the match is weak. Clone size is given for some rows only: seen once, a few or many times, or a class if the clone is expanded.

J	length	D	size	V	DNA	CDR3
TRBJ1-5	14	NA	NA	TRBV5-6	TGTGCCAGCAGCTTACGGGATAGCAATCAGCCCCAGCATTTT	CASSLRDSNQPQHF
TRBJ2-5	16	NA	NA	TRBV5-1	TGCGCCAGCAGCTTTGCCGGGATCAGTTACCAAGAGACCCAGTACTTC	CASSFAGISYQETQYF
TRBJ2-1	16	TRBD2	NA	TRBV4-3	TGCGCCAGCAGCCAAGATCCCCGACTAGCTGGGAATGAGCAGTTCTTC	CASSQDPRLAGNEQFF
TRBJ2-7	16	TRBD2	NA	TRBV5-1	TGCGCCAGCAGCGAGACCCTAGCGGCCCTATCCTACGAGCAGTACTTC	CASSETLAALSYEQYF
TRBJ2-5	14	NA	NA	TRBV7-9	TGTGCCAGCAGCCCCTGGGACTCCCCTGGGACCCAGTACTTC	CASSPWDSPGTQYF
TRBJ2-3	12	NA	NA	TRBV5-1	TGCGCCAGCAGCGTCGGGGATCATACGCAGTATTTT	CASSVGDHTQYF
TRBJ2-3	14	NA	NA	TRBV27	TGTGCCAGCAGCCCCATAGCGGTTCCAGATACGCAGTATTTT	CASSPIAVPDTQYF
TRBJ1-1	11	NA	NA	TRBV20-1	TGCAGTGCGGAAGGACAGCGGGAAGCTTTCTTT	CSAEGQREAFF
TRBJ2-3	16	TRBD2	NA	TRBV4-1	TGCGCCAGCAGCCAAGTCCGGGAGGGCCAACGGGGTACGCAGTATTTT	CASSQVREGQRGTQYF
TRBJ2-4	15	NA	once	TRBV2	TGTGCCAGCTCCTTGGGCATGGGTTATCAAAGTATTCAGTACTTC	CASSLGMGYQSIQYF
TRBJ1-5	10	NA	NA	TRBV4-1	TGCGCCTTAATACGGCAGCCCCAGCATTTT	CALIRQPQHF
TRBJ1-5	12	NA	NA	TRBV25-1	TGTGCCAGCAGGGAGGGCAATCAGCCCCAGCATTTT	CASREGNQPQHF
TRBJ2-7	14	TRBD1	NA	TRBV15	TGTGCCACCAGCAGCGGGACAGGGGGACTCGAGCAGTACTTC	CATSSGTGGLEQYF
TRBJ2-7	16	NA	NA	TRBV4-1	TGCGCCAGCAGCCAAGCATTAGCGGCTAGCTCCTACGAGCAGTACTTC	CASSQALAASSYEQYF
TRBJ2-7	15	TRBD1	NA	TRBV5-6	TGTGCCAGCAGCTTGGTTGACAGGGTAACCTACGAGCAGTACTTC	CASSLVDRVTYEQYF
TRBJ1-1	15	NA	NA	TRBV9	TGTGCCAGCAGCCCCACCCAAAACTCGGACAGTGAAGCTTTCTTT	CASSPTQNSDSEAFF
TRBJ2-1	15	TRBD1	NA	TRBV14	TGTGCCAGCAGCCAGAGAGGGACAGTCTACAATGAGCAGTTCTTC	CASSQRGTVYNEQFF
TRBJ1-6	16	NA	NA	TRBV28	TGTGCCAGCAGTCCTACAGGAAAGGGGTCGAATTCACCCCTCCACTTT	CASSPTGKGSNSPLHF
TRBJ1-1	15	TRBD1	few	TRBV6-5	TGTGCCAGCAGTAACGATCGACAGGGGTGGACTGAAGCTTTCTTT	CASSNDRQGWTEAFF
TRBJ2-7	13	NA	NA	TRBV28	TGTGCCAGCATTTCTACGATCTCCTACGAGCAGTACTTC	CASISTISYEQYF
TRBJ1-5	14	TRBD1	NA	TRBV28	TGTGCCAGCACCACGGACAGGGTCCCTCAGCCCCAGCATTTT	CASTTDRVPQPQHF
TRBJ2-1	15	TRBD2	NA	TRBV9	TGTGCCAGCAGCGTAGCTCCCCTAGCGGACAATGAGCAGTTCTTC	CASSVAPLADNEQFF
TRBJ2-6	17	NA	NA	TRBV7-2	TGTGCCAGCAGACTCAGGGGCTCACCCTCTGGGGCCAACGTCCTGACTTTC	CASRLRGSPSGANVLTF
TRBJ2-1	16	TRBD2	NA	TRBV18	TGTGCCAGCTCACTGACCCTAGCGGGAGGGCACAATGAGCAGTTCTTC	CASSLTLAGGHNEQFF